The source of this T cell receptor (beta chain) is a study of identical twins. A note on this clonotype: The antigen is not known.

Study-wide results and caveats: Fewer insertions marked abundant cord blood beta clonotypes; young adult naive trended weakly, memory not at all.

Template switching, a step in the protocol, added a universal primer site, and cDNA carried unique molecular identifiers. TCRdb called the 5' RACE reads again in MiXCR, with one record for every CDR3 protein. In the table there are about 220,000 distinct CDR3 sequences, 5.5% to 7.5% of which are singletons. V was shortened by 5 bases and J by 5 bases, with 15 bases between the two germline ends. This CDR3 is built from 13 residues. Germline assignment: CDR1 GTSNPN and CDR2 SVGIG (reference sequence). The data also belong to a second study, concerning T cells expressing NK-cell markers. From that paper: With an anti-gamma-delta TCR antibody, sorting in several experiments was kept to alpha-beta TCR T cells.

This receptor was identified in a woman younger than 35 in good health. Sequenced: CD8+ T cells sorted from blood. V usage is TRBV30 and J usage is TRBJ2-5, with a weak D call TRBD1 (6 bases). CDR3 sequence reads: CAWDQTGTETQYF. DNA of the CDR3: TGTGCCTGGGACCAAACAGGGACGGAGACCCAGTACTTC.